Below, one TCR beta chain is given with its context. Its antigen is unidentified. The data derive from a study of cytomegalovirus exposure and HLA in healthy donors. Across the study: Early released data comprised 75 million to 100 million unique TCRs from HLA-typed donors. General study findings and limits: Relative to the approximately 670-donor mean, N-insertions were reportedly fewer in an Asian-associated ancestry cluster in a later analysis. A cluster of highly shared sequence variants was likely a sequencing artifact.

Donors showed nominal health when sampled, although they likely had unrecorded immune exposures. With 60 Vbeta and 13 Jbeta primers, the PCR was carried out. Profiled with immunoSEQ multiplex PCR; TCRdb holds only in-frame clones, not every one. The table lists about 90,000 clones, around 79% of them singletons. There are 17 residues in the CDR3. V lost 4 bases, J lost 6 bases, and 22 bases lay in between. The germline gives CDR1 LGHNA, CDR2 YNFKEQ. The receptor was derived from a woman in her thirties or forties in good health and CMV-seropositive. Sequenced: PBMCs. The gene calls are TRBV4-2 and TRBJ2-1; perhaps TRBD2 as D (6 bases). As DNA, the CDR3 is TGTGCCAGCAGCCCTGGATCGGGGACGGGAGAGGGCAATGAGCAGTTCTTC. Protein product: CASSPGSGTGEGNEQFF.